The TCR beta chain under discussion was sequenced for a study of control samples from healthy donors and cancer patients. The CDR3 consists of 13 residues. CDR1 and CDR2 (germline): ENHRY, SYGVKD. The ends were cut back, 2 bases at V and 1 base at J, with 5 bases in the middle. Measured with immunoSEQ multiplex PCR; TCRdb has only the in-frame clones, and not every one. Counted here are about 89,000 clones, 86% occurring once; the ten biggest clones make up 20% to 25%. This clone was seen just once. Source material: blood. This clonotype was sampled from a man between 25 and 39 years old in good health. J is TRBJ1-1 and V is TRBV10-3; D gene uncertain. This chain's CDR3 is CAISEVRNTEAFF. CDR3 nucleotides: TGTGCCATCAGTGAGGTCAGGAACACTGAAGCTTTCTTT.